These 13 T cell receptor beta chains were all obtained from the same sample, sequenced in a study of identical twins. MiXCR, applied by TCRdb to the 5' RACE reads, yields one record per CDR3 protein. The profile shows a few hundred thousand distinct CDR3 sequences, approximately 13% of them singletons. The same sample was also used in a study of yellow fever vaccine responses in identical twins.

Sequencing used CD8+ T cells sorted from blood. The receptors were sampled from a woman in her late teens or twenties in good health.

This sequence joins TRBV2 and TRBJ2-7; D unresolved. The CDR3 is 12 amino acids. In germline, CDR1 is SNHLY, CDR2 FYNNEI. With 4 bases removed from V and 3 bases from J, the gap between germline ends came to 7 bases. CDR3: CASSVSDYEQYV. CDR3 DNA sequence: TGTGCCAGCAGTGTGTCAGACTACGAGCAGTACGTC.

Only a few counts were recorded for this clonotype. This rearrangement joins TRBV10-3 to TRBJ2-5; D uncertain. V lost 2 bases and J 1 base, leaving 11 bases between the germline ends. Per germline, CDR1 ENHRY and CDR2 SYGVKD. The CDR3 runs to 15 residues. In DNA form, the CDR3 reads TGTGCCATCAGTGAGGCTTGGCAGAGCCAAGAGACCCAGTACTTC. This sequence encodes CAISEAWQSQETQYF.

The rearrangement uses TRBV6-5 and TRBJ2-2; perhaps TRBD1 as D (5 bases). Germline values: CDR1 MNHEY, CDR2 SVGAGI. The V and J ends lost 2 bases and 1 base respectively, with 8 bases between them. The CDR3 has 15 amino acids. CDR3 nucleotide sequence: TGTGCCAGCAGTTACACAGGACAGAACACCGGGGAGCTGTTTTTT. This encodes CASSYTGQNTGELFF.

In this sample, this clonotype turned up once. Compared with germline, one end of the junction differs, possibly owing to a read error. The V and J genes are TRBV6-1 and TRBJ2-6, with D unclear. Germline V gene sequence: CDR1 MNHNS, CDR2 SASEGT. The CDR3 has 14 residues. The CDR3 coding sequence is TGTGCCAGCAGCCCTCCGTGGGCGGCCAACGGCCTGACTTTC. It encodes CASSPPWAANGLTF.

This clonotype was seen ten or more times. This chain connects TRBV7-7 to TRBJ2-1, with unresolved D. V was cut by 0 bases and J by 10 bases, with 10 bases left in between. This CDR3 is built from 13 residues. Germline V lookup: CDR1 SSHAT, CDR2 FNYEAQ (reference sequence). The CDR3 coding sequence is TGTGCCAGCAGCTTAGCGATGGCCGGAGAGCAGTTCTTC. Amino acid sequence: CASSLAMAGEQFF.

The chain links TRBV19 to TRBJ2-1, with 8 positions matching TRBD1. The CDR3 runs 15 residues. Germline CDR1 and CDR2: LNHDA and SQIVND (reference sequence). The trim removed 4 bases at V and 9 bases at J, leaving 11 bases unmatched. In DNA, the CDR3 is TGTGCCAGTAGTAATGGACAGGGCATTTTTAGTGAGCAGTTCTTC. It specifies CASSNGQGIFSEQFF.

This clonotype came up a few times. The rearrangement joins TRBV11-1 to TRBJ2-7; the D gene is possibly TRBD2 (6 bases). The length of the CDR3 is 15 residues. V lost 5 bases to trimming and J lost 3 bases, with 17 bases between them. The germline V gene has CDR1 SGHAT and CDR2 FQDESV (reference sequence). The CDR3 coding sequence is TGTGCCAGCAGCCTCGCCGGGACTGTGGGCTACGAGCAGTACTTC. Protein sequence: CASSLAGTVGYEQYF.

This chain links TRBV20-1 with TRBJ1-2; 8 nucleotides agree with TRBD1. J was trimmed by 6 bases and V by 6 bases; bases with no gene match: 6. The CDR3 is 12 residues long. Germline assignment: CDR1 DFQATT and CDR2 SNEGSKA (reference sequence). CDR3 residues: CSARDRRNGYTF. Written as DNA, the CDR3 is TGCAGTGCCAGGGACAGGAGAAATGGCTACACCTTC.

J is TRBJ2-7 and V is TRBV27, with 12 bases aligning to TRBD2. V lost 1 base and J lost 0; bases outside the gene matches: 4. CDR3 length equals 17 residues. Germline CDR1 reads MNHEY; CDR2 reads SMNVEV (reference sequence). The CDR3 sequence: CASSLFPTSGSSYEQYF. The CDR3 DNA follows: TGTGCCAGCAGTTTATTCCCGACTAGCGGGAGCTCCTACGAGCAGTACTTC.

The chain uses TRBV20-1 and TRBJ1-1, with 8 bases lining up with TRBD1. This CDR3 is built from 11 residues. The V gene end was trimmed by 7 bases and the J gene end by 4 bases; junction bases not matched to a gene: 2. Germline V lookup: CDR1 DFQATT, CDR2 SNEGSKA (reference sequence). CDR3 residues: CSDTGGTEAFF. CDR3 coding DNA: TGCAGTGACACAGGGGGCACTGAAGCTTTCTTT.

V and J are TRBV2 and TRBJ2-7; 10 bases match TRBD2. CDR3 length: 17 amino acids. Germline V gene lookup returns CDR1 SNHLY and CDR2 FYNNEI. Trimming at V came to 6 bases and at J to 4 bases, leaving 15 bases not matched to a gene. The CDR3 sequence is CASSHRHPGLASYEQYF. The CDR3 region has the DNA TGTGCCAGCAGCCATCGACATCCGGGACTAGCGTCTTACGAGCAGTACTTC.

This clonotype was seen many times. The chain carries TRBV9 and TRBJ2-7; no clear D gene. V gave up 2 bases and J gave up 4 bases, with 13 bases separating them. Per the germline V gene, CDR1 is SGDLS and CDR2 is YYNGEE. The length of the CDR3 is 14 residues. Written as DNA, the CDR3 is TGTGCCAGCAGCGTGGCTCCTTCGAATTACGAGCAGTACTTC. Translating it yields CASSVAPSNYEQYF.

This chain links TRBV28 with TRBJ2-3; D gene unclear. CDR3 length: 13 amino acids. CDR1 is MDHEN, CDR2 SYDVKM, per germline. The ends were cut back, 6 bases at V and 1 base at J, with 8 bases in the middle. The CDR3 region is CASRRHGTDTQYF. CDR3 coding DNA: TGTGCCAGCAGGAGGCACGGCACAGATACGCAGTATTTT.